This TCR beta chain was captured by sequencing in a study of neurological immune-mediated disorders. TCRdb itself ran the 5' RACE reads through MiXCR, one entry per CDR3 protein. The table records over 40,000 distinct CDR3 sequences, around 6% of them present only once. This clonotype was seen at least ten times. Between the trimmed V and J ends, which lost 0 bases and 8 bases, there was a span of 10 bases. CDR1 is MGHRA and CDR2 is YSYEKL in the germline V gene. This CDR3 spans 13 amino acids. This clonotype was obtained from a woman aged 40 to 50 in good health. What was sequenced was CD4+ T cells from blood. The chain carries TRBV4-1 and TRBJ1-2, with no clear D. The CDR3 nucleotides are TGCGCCAGCAGCCAAGAGTGGGGATCGGGCTACACCTTC. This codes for CASSQEWGSGYTF.